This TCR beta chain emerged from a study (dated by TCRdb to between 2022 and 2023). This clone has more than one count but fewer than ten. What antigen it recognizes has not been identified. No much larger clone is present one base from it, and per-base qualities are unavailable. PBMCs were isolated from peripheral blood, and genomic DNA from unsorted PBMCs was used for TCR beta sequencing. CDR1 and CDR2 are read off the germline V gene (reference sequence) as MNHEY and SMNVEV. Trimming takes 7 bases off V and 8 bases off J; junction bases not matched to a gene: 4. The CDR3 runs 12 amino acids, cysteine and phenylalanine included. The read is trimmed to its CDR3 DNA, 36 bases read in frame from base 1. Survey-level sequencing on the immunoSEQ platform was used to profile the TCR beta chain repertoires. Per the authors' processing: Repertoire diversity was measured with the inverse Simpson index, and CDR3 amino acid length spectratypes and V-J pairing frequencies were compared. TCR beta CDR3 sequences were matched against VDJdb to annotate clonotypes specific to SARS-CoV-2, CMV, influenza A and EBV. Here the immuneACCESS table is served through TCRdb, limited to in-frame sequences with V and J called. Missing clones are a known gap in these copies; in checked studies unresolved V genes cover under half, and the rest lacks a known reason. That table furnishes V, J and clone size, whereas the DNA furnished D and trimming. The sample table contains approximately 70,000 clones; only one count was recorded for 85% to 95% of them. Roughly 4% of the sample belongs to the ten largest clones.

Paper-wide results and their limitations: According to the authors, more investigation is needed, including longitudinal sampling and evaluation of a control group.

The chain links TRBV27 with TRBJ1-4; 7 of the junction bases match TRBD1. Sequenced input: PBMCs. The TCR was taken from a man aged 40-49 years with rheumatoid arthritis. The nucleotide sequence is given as TGTGCCAGCACGTCAGGGGGAGAAAAACTGTTTTTT. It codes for CASTSGGEKLFF.